Below, 20 T cell receptor beta chains from the same sample are listed, as sequenced in a study of T cells in women clearing cervical HPV infection. Method: immunoSEQ multiplex PCR; TCRdb's copy keeps in-frame clones and lacks some. The sample table includes roughly 48,000 clones. The sample consisted of blood buffy coat. The origin of the receptors is a woman aged 18 to 75 with a cervical HPV16 infection that either progressed to CIN3+ or cleared (not recorded which).

The sequenced CDR3 bases are TGTGCCAGTAGTCGAGGGACAGGGGATGAA. Translation gives CASSRGTGDE. The CDR3 as a whole reads CASSRGTGDEAFF. J is TRBJ1-1 and V is TRBV19; 10 bases map to TRBD1. The CDR3 end falls 3 residues outside the read, so it is completed with the germline J gene. Germline CDR1 and CDR2: LNHDA and SQIVND (reference sequence). Trimming took 5 bases from V and 7 from J; bases not matched to a gene: 4. The CDR3 covers 13 residues.

About this clone itself: The sequence runs out 3 residues before the end of the CDR3; the remainder is reconstructed from the germline J gene. This chain connects TRBV19 to TRBJ1-1, with 12 bases that match TRBD1. The ends lost 5 bases at V and 3 bases at J; junction bases unmatched: 4. The CDR3 consists of 15 residues. Germline V gives CDR1 LNHDA, CDR2 SQIVND (reference sequence). Partial CDR3 DNA: TGTGCCAGTAGTGTGGGACAGGGGGCGGACACTGAA. This encodes CASSVGQGADTE. The whole CDR3 protein reads CASSVGQGADTEAFF.

As to this clone: Sequencing ends 3 residues short of the CDR3 end; the germline J gene provides the rest. The chain uses TRBV29-1 and TRBJ1-1, with TRBD1 matching over 7 bases. The length of the CDR3 is 13 residues. Trimming took 7 bases from V and 1 from J; bases not matched to a gene: 6. Germline V lookup: CDR1 SQVTM, CDR2 ANQGSEA. The CDR3 reads CSGLTGTNTEAFF. Partial CDR3 DNA: TGCAGCGGACTGACAGGGACGAACACTGAA.

A remark on this clone: With the read ending 3 residues before the CDR3 end, the germline J gene is used to fill in that end. The chain uses TRBV20-1 and TRBJ2-2; D not certain. This CDR3 contains 13 residues. V lost 6 bases, J lost 0 bases, and 8 bases lay in between. Per the germline V gene, CDR1 is DFQATT and CDR2 is SNEGSKA (reference sequence). The CDR3 protein is CSASRANTGELFF. CDR3 bases read: TGCAGTGCAAGTCGGGCGAACACCGGGGAG.

Turning to this clone: The observed sequence ends 3 residues before the CDR3 terminus, with the missing tail filled in from the germline J gene. This chain uses TRBV6-4 with TRBJ2-3; no clear D gene. The CDR3 runs to 15 residues. The V and J ends lost 0 bases and 2 bases respectively, with 9 bases between them. Per the germline V gene, CDR1 is MRHNA and CDR2 is SNTAGT. Partial CDR3 DNA: TGTGCCAGCAGTGACTCGGGCCGCCCCACAGATACG. Protein sequence: CASSDSGRPTDT. The full CDR3 is CASSDSGRPTDTQYF.

A remark on this clone: The CDR3 is cut off 3 residues early in the read; its end comes from the germline J gene. The chain recombines TRBV12-5 with TRBJ1-2; no clear D gene. With 0 bases removed from V and 1 base from J, the gap between germline ends came to 9 bases. Germline assignment: CDR1 LGHNT and CDR2 FRNRAP. This CDR3 spans 15 amino acids. The CDR3 is CASGLVLSGNYGYTF. The sequenced CDR3 bases are TGTGCTAGTGGTTTGGTACTGAGCGGTAACTATGGC. Full variable domain (missing parts from reference TRBV12-5 and TRBJ1-2): DARVTQTPRHKVTEMGQEVTMRCQPILGHNTVFWYRQTMMQGLELLAYFRNRAPLDDSGMPKDRFSAEMPDATLATLKIQPSEPRDSAVYFCASGLVLSGNYGYTFGSGTRLTVV.

A note on this clone: The CDR3 goes on 3 residues after the read ends, and that part is filled in from the germline J gene. The chain recombines TRBV28 with TRBJ2-3; D is possibly TRBD2 (5 bases). CDR3 length: 13 amino acids. Germline V gives CDR1 MDHEN, CDR2 SYDVKM. The V end lost 5 bases, the J end lost 2 bases, and 8 bases lay between the germline ends. Partial CDR3 DNA: TGTGCCAGCAGTGAGCGGCCCACAGATACG. Translating it yields CASSERPTDT. The complete CDR3 sequence is CASSERPTDTQYF.

With regard to this clone: The read is 3 residues too short to cover the CDR3 end, so that end is filled in from the germline J gene. The chain couples TRBV20-1 to TRBJ2-7; D is undetermined. The germline V gene encodes CDR1 DFQATT and CDR2 SNEGSKA (reference sequence). With 6 bases removed from V and 6 bases from J, the gap between germline ends came to 21 bases. The CDR3 has 14 amino acids. CDR3 sequence: CSAILPGPLGEQYF. The DNA read from the CDR3 is TGCAGTGCAATTCTTCCGGGTCCTTTGGGCGAG.

Notes on this clone: The read finishes 3 residues shy of the CDR3 end, and the germline J gene is used to complete it. The V call is TRBV7-2, the J call TRBJ2-3, with D perhaps matching TRBD1 (5 bases). Germline V CDR1 and CDR2: SGHTA, FQGNSA. V was shortened by 8 bases and J by 2 bases, with 11 bases between the two germline ends. This CDR3 has 13 residues. Here the CDR3 reads CASRLGLTDTQYF. The sequenced CDR3 bases are TGTGCCAGCCGCCTGGGGCTCACAGATACG.

On this clone: The read halts 3 residues ahead of the CDR3 end, with the missing end drawn from the germline J gene. The chain uses TRBV6-2 or TRBV6-3 and TRBJ1-6; D gene ambiguous. CDR3 length equals 15 residues. The germline V gene has CDR1 MNHEY and CDR2 SVGEGT. V lost 8 bases and J lost 0, with 11 bases in between. The DNA read from the CDR3 is TGTGCCAGCTCGAATGGCCGCTCCTATAATTCACCC. Residues: CASSNGRSYNSP. The full CDR3 reads CASSNGRSYNSPLHF.

Comments on this clone: The read terminates 3 residues ahead of where the CDR3 ends, so the germline J gene completes it. The chain is built from TRBV7-9 and TRBJ2-7, with TRBD2 matching over 7 bases. V gave up 3 bases and J gave up 1 base; unmatched junction bases: 3. The germline gives CDR1 SEHNR, CDR2 FQNEAQ (reference sequence). The CDR3 loop spans 14 amino acids. The CDR3 loop reads CASSFAGESYEQYF. The CDR3 DNA, read in part, is TGTGCCAGCAGCTTCGCGGGAGAGTCCTACGAG.

A note on this clone: The missing CDR3 end, 3 residues past where the read stops, is filled in from the germline J gene. The chain joins TRBV7-2 to TRBJ2-7; the match to TRBD2 covers 13 bases. Trimming at V came to 5 bases and at J to 5 bases, leaving 3 bases not matched to a gene. The germline V gene has CDR1 SGHTA and CDR2 FQGNSA. The CDR3 is 14 amino acids. The covered CDR3 bases are TGTGCCAGCAGCCTTGGACTAGCGGGAGACGAG. Protein sequence: CASSLGLAGDE. The CDR3 in full is CASSLGLAGDEQYF.

On this clone: The read falls 3 residues short of the CDR3 end, and the missing part is taken from the germline J gene. The chain couples TRBV7-9 to TRBJ1-6; the D gene is possibly TRBD1 (5 bases). The length of the CDR3 is 14 residues. Per germline, CDR1 SEHNR and CDR2 FQNEAQ (reference sequence). V was trimmed by 6 bases and J by 7 bases, leaving 13 bases between them. CDR3 region: CASSRSGGNSPLHF. The DNA read from the CDR3 is TGTGCCAGCAGTCGATCCGGGGGAAATTCACCC.

The CDR3 DNA, read in part, is TGTGCCAGCAGCCCCCGGAGGGACAGGGTAAATTCACCC. It specifies CASSPRRDRVNSP. In full, the CDR3 reads CASSPRRDRVNSPLHF. This sequence joins TRBV13 and TRBJ1-6; TRBD1 agrees at 9 bases. The read terminates 3 residues ahead of where the CDR3 ends, so the germline J gene completes it. This CDR3 contains 16 residues. CDR1 is PRHDT, CDR2 FYEKMQ, per germline (reference sequence). The junction had 9 bases not matched to a gene; V was cut back by 5 bases and J by 7 bases.

As for this clone: Sequencing ends 3 residues short of the CDR3 end; the germline J gene provides the rest. The V and J genes are TRBV7-8 and TRBJ1-6, with no clear D. CDR3 length: 16 residues. CDR1 is SGHVS, CDR2 FQNEAQ, per germline. V lost 1 base to trimming and J lost 10 bases, with 17 bases between them. The sequenced part of the CDR3 DNA is TGTGCCAGCAGCTTAGGAAACGTCCAAACAGAATCACCC. Encoded protein: CASSLGNVQTESP. The CDR3 in its entirety is CASSLGNVQTESPLHF.

A remark on this clone: The CDR3 end lies 3 residues beyond the end of the read and is filled in from the germline J gene. J is TRBJ2-2 and V is TRBV5-4; D is uncertain. The CDR3 totals 15 residues. Trimming removed 1 base from V and 0 bases from J, with 7 bases in between. The germline V gene encodes CDR1 SGHNT and CDR2 YYREEE (reference sequence). The part of the CDR3 DNA that was read is TGTGCCAGCAGCTTGAAAACGGCGAACACCGGGGAG. This translates into CASSLKTANTGE. The full CDR3 protein is CASSLKTANTGELFF.

About this clone: From the germline J gene comes the end of the CDR3, since the read stops 3 residues before it. This chain connects TRBV7-2 to TRBJ2-2; possibly TRBD1 for D (6 bases). Between the trimmed V and J ends, which lost 5 bases and 6 bases, there was a span of 10 bases. The V gene's germline CDR1 is SGHTA and CDR2 FQGNSA. CDR3 size: 13 residues. The CDR3 loop is CASSTTGSGELFF. The part of the CDR3 DNA that was read is TGTGCCAGCAGCACCACAGGGTCCGGGGAG.

A word on this clone: The read gets to within 3 residues of the CDR3 end, and the germline J gene fills in the rest. The gene calls are TRBV20-1 and TRBJ2-7; TRBD2 matches at 8 bases. The germline V gene has CDR1 DFQATT and CDR2 SNEGSKA (reference sequence). V trimming: 4 bases; J trimming: 3 bases; junction bases outside the gene matches: 5. CDR3 length equals 13 residues. The CDR3 protein is CSAILADYYEQYF. The sequenced CDR3 bases are TGCAGTGCTATACTAGCGGACTACTACGAG.

Regarding this clone: The read gets to within 3 residues of the CDR3 end, and the germline J gene fills in the rest. J is TRBJ1-5 and V is TRBV20-1; 7 nucleotides align to TRBD1. J gave up 1 base and V 5 bases, and 5 bases lay outside the gene matches. Germline CDR1 reads DFQATT; CDR2 reads SNEGSKA (reference sequence). This CDR3 region has 14 residues. The CDR3 reads CSAPGTESNQPQHF. CDR3 DNA, as far as it was read: TGCAGTGCTCCCGGGACAGAGAGCAATCAGCCC.

As for this clone: The CDR3 goes on 3 residues after the read ends, and that part is filled in from the germline J gene. This chain links TRBV15 with TRBJ2-6, with 8 bases that match TRBD1. The length of the CDR3 is 20 residues. Per the germline V gene, CDR1 is LNHNV and CDR2 is YYDKDF (reference sequence). The V segment lost 4 bases and the J segment 1 base; nucleotides outside the gene matches: 15. The sequenced part of the CDR3 DNA is TGTGCCACCAGCAAAGACCCCCAGGGGGCACAGTCGTCTGGGGCCAACGTC. Translating gives CATSKDPQGAQSSGANV. In full, the CDR3 is CATSKDPQGAQSSGANVLTF.